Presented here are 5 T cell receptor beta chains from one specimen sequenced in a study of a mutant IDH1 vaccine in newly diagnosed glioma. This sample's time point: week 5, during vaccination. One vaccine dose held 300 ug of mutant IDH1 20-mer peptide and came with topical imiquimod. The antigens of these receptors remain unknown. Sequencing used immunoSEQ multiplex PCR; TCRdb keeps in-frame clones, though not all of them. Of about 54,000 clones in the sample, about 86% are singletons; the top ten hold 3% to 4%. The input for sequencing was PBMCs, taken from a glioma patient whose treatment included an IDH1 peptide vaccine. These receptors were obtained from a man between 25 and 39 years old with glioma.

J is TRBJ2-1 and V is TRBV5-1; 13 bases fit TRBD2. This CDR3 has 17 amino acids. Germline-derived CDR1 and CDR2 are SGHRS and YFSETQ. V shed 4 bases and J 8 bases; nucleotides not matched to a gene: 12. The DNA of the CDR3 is TGCGCCAGCAGCGGAAGAACTAGCGGGGGGGCCATGGATGAGCAGTTCTTC. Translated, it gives CASSGRTSGGAMDEQFF.

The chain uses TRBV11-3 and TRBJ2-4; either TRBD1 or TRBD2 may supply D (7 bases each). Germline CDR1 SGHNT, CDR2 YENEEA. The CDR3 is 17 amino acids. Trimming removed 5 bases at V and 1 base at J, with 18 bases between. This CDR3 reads CASSPQGGEAAKNIQYF. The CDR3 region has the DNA TGTGCCAGCAGCCCTCAGGGGGGGGAGGCGGCCAAAAACATTCAGTACTTC. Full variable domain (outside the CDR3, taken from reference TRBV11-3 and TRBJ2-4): EAGVVQSPRYKIIEKKQPVAFWCNPISGHNTLYWYLQNLGQGPELLIRYENEEAVDDSQLPKDRFSAERLKGVDSTLKIQPAELGDSAVYLCASSPQGGEAAKNIQYFGAGTRLSVL.

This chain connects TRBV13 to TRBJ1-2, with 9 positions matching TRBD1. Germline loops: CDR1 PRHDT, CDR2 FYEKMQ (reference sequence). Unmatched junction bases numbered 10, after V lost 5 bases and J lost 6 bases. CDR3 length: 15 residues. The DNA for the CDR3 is TGTGCCAGCAGCACCCCGGGACAGGGACGGCATGGCTACACCTTC. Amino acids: CASSTPGQGRHGYTF. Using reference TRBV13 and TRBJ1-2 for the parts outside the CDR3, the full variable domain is AAGVIQSPRHLIKEKRETATLKCYPIPRHDTVYWYQQGPGQDPQFLISFYEKMQSDKGSIPDRFSAQQFSDYHSELNMSSLELGDSALYFCASSTPGQGRHGYTFGSGTRLTVV.

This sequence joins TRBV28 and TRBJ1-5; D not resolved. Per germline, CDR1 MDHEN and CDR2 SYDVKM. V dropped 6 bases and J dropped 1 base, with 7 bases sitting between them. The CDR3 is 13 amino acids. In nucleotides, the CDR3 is TGTGCCAGCAGGTTGAACAGCAATCAGCCCCAGCATTTT. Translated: CASRLNSNQPQHF. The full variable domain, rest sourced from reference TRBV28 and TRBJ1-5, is DVKVTQSSRYLVKRTGEKVFLECVQDMDHENMFWYRQDPGLGLRLIYFSYDVKMKEKGDIPEGYSVSREKKERFSLILESASTNQTSMYLCASRLNSNQPQHFGDGTRLSIL.

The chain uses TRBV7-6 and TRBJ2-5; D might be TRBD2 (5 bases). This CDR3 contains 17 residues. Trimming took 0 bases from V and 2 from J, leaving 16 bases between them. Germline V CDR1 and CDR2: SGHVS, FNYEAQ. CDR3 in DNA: TGTGCCAGCAGCTTAGCGACCACCAAGCGGTTACAAGAGACCCAGTACTTC. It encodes CASSLATTKRLQETQYF.